Listed below are T cell receptor beta chains from one sample, sequenced in a study of cytotoxic CD8 clonotypes in ibrutinib-treated CLL. Method: immunoSEQ multiplex PCR; TCRdb's copy keeps in-frame clones and lacks some. The repertoire holds about 72,000 clones, with around 80% as singletons. The sequencing used PBMCs, collected at disease progression, from a patient treated with ibrutinib. These receptor sequences come from a human donor with chronic lymphocytic leukemia. The CDR3 runs from the conserved cysteine through the conserved F or W. The D gene is left open where the match is weak. The size field is filled for only some rows; it gives once, few, many or a size class.

j_gene,v_gene,abundance,d_gene,CDR3aa,CDR3nt
TRBJ2-7,TRBV6-1,NA,TRBD2,CASSEGGGSYEQYF,TGTGCCAGCAGTGAAGGAGGCGGGAGCTACGAGCAGTACTTC
TRBJ1-4,TRBV6-5,NA,TRBD1,CASSRTGLSEKLFF,TGTGCCAGCAGCCGGACAGGGTTGAGTGAAAAACTGTTTTTT
TRBJ1-1,TRBV10-3,medium-sized,TRBD1,CAITGVNTEAFF,TGTGCCATTACAGGGGTGAACACTGAAGCTTTCTTT
TRBJ2-7,TRBV11-2,NA,NA,CASRLDGFYEQYF,TGTGCCAGCAGACTAGACGGATTCTACGAGCAGTACTTC
TRBJ2-2,TRBV2,NA,NA,CASSEQVNTGELFF,TGTGCCAGCAGTGAACAGGTTAACACCGGGGAGCTGTTTTTT
TRBJ2-7,TRBV6-5,NA,TRBD1,CASKKGQGFYEQYF,TGTGCCAGTAAAAAGGGACAGGGCTTCTACGAGCAGTACTTC
TRBJ1-2,TRBV5-1,NA,NA,CASSLRGRGFYGYTF,TGCGCCAGCAGCCTACGAGGTAGGGGATTCTATGGCTACACCTTC
TRBJ1-2,TRBV7-9,medium-sized,TRBD1,CASSPHLRGQANYGYTF,TGTGCCAGCAGCCCACACTTGCGGGGACAGGCTAACTATGGCTACACCTTC
TRBJ2-1,TRBV27,NA,TRBD1,CASSSDRGYNEQFF,TGTGCCAGCAGCTCGGACAGGGGTTACAATGAGCAGTTCTTC
TRBJ2-7,TRBV2,NA,NA,CASSETQGIDREQYF,TGTGCCAGCAGTGAAACCCAGGGTATAGATCGCGAGCAGTACTTC
TRBJ2-1,TRBV13,NA,NA,CASSWLALSYNEQFF,TGTGCCAGCAGCTGGCTAGCGCTCTCCTACAATGAGCAGTTCTTC
TRBJ2-5,TRBV4-2,NA,NA,CASSHSGSKETQYF,TGTGCCAGCAGCCACTCTGGGAGCAAAGAGACCCAGTACTTC
TRBJ2-3,TRBV29-1,NA,TRBD1,CSVERDRGPDTQYF,TGCAGCGTTGAGCGGGACAGGGGGCCTGATACGCAGTATTTT
TRBJ2-7,TRBV2,NA,NA,CASSAELDSLYEQYF,TGTGCCAGCAGTGCCGAGTTGGACTCCCTCTACGAGCAGTACTTC
TRBJ1-5,TRBV21-1,NA,NA,CASSNSGAGQPQHF,TGTGCCAGCAGCAATTCTGGCGCCGGTCAGCCCCAGCATTTT
TRBJ1-4,TRBV5-1,NA,NA,CASSPRTGLREKLFF,TGCGCCAGCAGCCCACGAACAGGGCTTCGGGAAAAACTGTTTTTT
TRBJ2-2,TRBV27,NA,NA,CASKVRGSTGELFF,TGTGCCAGCAAGGTCAGAGGGAGCACCGGGGAGCTGTTTTTT
TRBJ1-2,TRBV6-1,few,NA,CASRAGTANYGYTF,TGTGCCAGCAGAGCCGGGACGGCTAACTATGGCTACACCTTC
TRBJ1-2,TRBV16,NA,NA,CASTLGNRVYGYTF,TGTGCCAGCACCCTGGGGAACAGGGTCTATGGCTACACCTTC
TRBJ2-2,TRBV6-6,NA,NA,CASSPGGGGELFF,TGTGCCAGCAGCCCCGGGGGTGGCGGGGAGCTGTTTTTT
TRBJ2-7,TRBV27,NA,NA,CASSSRSYRERAYEQYF,TGTGCCAGCAGCTCCCGGTCCTACAGGGAAAGGGCCTACGAGCAGTACTTC
TRBJ2-7,TRBV19,NA,TRBD1,CASSIGTDSYEQYF,TGTGCCAGTAGTATCGGGACAGACTCCTACGAGCAGTACTTC
TRBJ1-1,TRBV28,NA,NA,CASRELNTEAFF,TGTGCCAGCAGGGAATTAAACACTGAAGCTTTCTTT
TRBJ1-2,TRBV7-2,once,NA,CASSRRTNRAGGYTF,TGTGCCAGCAGCCGCCGAACAAACAGGGCCGGAGGCTACACCTTC
TRBJ1-2,TRBV18,few,TRBD1,CASTILPGQGAKAGYTF,TGTGCCAGCACAATATTACCGGGACAGGGGGCGAAGGCTGGCTACACCTTC
TRBJ2-1,TRBV7-3,once,NA,CASSPGPKPEQFF,TGTGCCAGCAGTCCGGGACCCAAACCTGAGCAGTTCTTC
TRBJ1-2,TRBV27,NA,TRBD1,CASSSIRVDRDRYGYTF,TGTGCCAGCAGTTCTATAAGGGTGGACAGGGACCGCTATGGCTACACCTTC
TRBJ2-7,TRBV28,NA,NA,CASRLGPYEQYF,TGTGCCAGCCGCTTAGGGCCCTACGAGCAGTACTTC
TRBJ1-1,TRBV2,NA,NA,CASSAPFTAATEAFF,TGTGCCAGCAGTGCCCCTTTCACAGCAGCCACTGAAGCTTTCTTT
TRBJ2-3,TRBV29-1,NA,TRBD2,CSVASGRAPDTQYF,TGCAGCGTCGCGAGCGGGAGGGCCCCAGATACGCAGTATTTT
TRBJ1-1,TRBV21-1,NA,NA,CASGPFEGCMEGRTEAFF,TGTGCCAGCGGTCCCTTTGAGGGATGTATGGAGGGAAGGACTGAAGCTTTCTTT
TRBJ2-1,TRBV21-1,NA,NA,CASSAGQGANEQFF,TGTGCCAGCAGCGCTGGACAGGGGGCAAATGAGCAGTTCTTC
TRBJ2-2,TRBV2,few,NA,CASFLQGNTGELFF,TGTGCCAGCTTTTTGCAGGGGAACACCGGGGAGCTGTTTTTT
TRBJ2-1,TRBV6-5,NA,NA,CASSDSGEGRDEQFF,TGTGCCAGCAGCGATTCAGGGGAAGGTAGAGATGAGCAGTTCTTC
TRBJ2-7,TRBV6-5,once,NA,CASSFNTKGGLYEQYF,TGTGCCAGCAGTTTCAACACCAAAGGGGGTCTCTACGAGCAGTACTTC
TRBJ2-7,TRBV30,few,TRBD2,CAWSVGLAGEGQYF,TGTGCCTGGAGTGTTGGACTAGCGGGAGAGGGGCAGTACTTC
TRBJ1-1,TRBV9,few,NA,CASSVQGANGKTEAFF,TGTGCCAGCAGCGTCCAGGGCGCTAACGGTAAAACTGAAGCTTTCTTT
TRBJ2-7,TRBV6-5,NA,TRBD2,CASRGGGRRPYEQYF,TGTGCCAGCAGGGGGGGCGGGAGGAGACCCTACGAGCAGTACTTC
TRBJ2-7,TRBV11-2,NA,TRBD1,CASSPLSAGQGLYEQYF,TGTGCCAGCAGCCCGCTTTCTGCGGGACAGGGGCTATACGAGCAGTACTTC
TRBJ1-2,TRBV29-1,NA,TRBD1,CSVDRSGGRRPPYGYTF,TGCAGCGTTGACCGCTCAGGGGGCCGGAGACCACCCTATGGCTACACCTTC
TRBJ2-7,TRBV7-9,NA,TRBD1,CASSPRTGWRYEQYF,TGTGCCAGCAGCCCCCGGACAGGGTGGAGGTACGAGCAGTACTTC
TRBJ2-7,TRBV4-1,NA,NA,CASSHKKSPGYEQYF,TGCGCCAGCAGCCATAAGAAGTCGCCGGGATACGAGCAGTACTTC
TRBJ1-5,TRBV6-6,NA,NA,CASSLQNKQPQHF,TGTGCCAGCAGTCTGCAAAATAAGCAGCCCCAGCATTTT
TRBJ1-3,TRBV13,NA,NA,CASSSIRQGPFSGNTIYF,TGTGCCAGCAGCTCTATCCGCCAGGGTCCGTTCTCTGGAAACACCATATATTTT
TRBJ1-1,TRBV19,NA,NA,CASSIPGGANTEAFF,TGTGCCAGTAGTATCCCCGGGGGCGCGAACACTGAAGCTTTCTTT
TRBJ2-7,TRBV5-1,NA,TRBD1,CASSTGQDLGEQYF,TGCGCCAGCAGCACCGGACAGGATCTGGGCGAGCAGTACTTC
TRBJ2-4,TRBV19,NA,TRBD1,CAISDRLQNIQYF,TGTGCCATCTCGGACAGGTTGCAAAACATTCAGTACTTC
TRBJ1-5,TRBV28,few,TRBD1,CASLPGQIVYQPQHF,TGTGCCAGCCTACCGGGACAGATAGTCTATCAGCCCCAGCATTTT
TRBJ1-2,TRBV4-2,NA,NA,CASSQEGYSHYYGYTF,TGTGCCAGCAGCCAAGAGGGGTATTCCCATTACTATGGCTACACCTTC
TRBJ1-2,TRBV21-1,NA,NA,CASSNGGPNYGYTF,TGTGCCAGCAGCAACGGGGGGCCAAACTATGGCTACACCTTC